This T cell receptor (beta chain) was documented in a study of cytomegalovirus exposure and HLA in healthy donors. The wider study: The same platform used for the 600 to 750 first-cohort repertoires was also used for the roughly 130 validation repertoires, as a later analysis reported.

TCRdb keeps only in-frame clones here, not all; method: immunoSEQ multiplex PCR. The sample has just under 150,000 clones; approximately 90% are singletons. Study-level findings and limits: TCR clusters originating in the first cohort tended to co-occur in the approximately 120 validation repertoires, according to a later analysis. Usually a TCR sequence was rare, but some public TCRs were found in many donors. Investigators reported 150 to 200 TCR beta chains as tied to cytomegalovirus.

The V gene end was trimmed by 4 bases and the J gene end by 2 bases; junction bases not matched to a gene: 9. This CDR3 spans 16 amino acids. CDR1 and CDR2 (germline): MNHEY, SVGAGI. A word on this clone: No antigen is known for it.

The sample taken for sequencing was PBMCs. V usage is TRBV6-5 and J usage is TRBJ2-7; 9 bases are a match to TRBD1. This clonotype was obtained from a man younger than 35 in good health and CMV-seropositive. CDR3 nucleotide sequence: TGTGCCAGCAGTTTTAATCCGGGACAGGGAGCCTACGAGCAGTACTTC. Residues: CASSFNPGQGAYEQYF.